This TCR beta chain was recovered during a study of cytotoxic CD8 clonotypes in ibrutinib-treated CLL. About the study: Each sample contained, on average, under 260,000 productive templates and roughly 100,000 productive rearrangements.

CDR1 MNHEY and CDR2 SVGAGI come from the germline V gene. V lost 4 bases and J 3 bases, leaving 19 bases between the germline ends. The CDR3 consists of 16 residues. For this clone: Its cognate antigen is unknown.

Study-wide findings and caveats: Pretreatment clonality was elevated relative to age-matched healthy donors and paralleled circulating CD8+ T-cell counts. At ibrutinib response, clonality increased, and at progression it declined back toward baseline.

Only in-frame clones appear in the TCRdb table, and some are missing; sequencing was by immunoSEQ multiplex PCR. Counted here are some 310,000 clones, roughly 79% occurring once; the ten biggest clones make up 6.5% to 8.5%. The sequence derives from a human donor with chronic lymphocytic leukemia. Sequenced here: PBMCs, sampled before ibrutinib treatment. The J gene is TRBJ2-7, the V gene TRBV6-5; D is possibly TRBD1 or TRBD2 (5 bases each). CDR3 nucleotides: TGTGCCAGCAGTTCCTTACCCGGGACCGAAGGCTACGAGCAGTACTTC. Translated, it gives CASSSLPGTEGYEQYF.